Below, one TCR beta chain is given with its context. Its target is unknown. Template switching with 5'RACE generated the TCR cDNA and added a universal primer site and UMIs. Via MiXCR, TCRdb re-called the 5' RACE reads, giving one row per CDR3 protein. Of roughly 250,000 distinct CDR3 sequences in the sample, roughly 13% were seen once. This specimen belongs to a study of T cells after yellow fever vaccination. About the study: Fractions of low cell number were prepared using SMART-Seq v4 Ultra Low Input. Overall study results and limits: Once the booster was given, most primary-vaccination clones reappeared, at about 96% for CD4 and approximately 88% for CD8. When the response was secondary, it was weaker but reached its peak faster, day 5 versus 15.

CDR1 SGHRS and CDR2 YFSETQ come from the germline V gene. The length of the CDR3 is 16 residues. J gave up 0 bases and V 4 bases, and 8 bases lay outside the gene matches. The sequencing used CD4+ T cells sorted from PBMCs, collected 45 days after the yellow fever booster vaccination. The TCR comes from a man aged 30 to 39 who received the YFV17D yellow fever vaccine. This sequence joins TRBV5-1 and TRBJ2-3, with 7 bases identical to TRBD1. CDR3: CASSLLQGPSTDTQYF. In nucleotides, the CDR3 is TGCGCCAGCAGCCTTTTACAGGGGCCTAGCACAGATACGCAGTATTTT. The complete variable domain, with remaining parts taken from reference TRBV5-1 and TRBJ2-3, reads KAGVTQTPRYLIKTRGQQVTLSCSPISGHRSVSWYQQTPGQGLQFLFEYFSETQRNKGNFPGRFSGRQFSNSRSEMNVSTLELGDSALYLCASSLLQGPSTDTQYFGPGTRLTVL.